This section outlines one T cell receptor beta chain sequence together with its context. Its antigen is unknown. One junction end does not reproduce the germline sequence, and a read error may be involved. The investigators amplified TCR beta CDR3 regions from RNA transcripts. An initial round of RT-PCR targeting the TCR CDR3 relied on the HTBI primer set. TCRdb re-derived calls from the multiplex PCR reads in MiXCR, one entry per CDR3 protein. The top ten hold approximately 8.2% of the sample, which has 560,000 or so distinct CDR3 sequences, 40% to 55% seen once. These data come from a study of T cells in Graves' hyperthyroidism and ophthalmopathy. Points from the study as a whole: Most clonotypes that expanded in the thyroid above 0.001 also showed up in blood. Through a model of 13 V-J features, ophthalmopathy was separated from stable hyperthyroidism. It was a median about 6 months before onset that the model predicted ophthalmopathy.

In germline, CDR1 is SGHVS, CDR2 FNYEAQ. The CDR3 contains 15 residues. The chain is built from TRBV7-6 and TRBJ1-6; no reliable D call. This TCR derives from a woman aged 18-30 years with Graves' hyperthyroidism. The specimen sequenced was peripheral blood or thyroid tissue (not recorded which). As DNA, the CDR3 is TGCGCCAGCAGCTTGGCCGGCGGCTATAATTCACCCCTCCACTTT. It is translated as CASSLAGGYNSPLHF.